This T cell receptor beta chain appears in the sequencing data of a study of blood T cell repertoires in COVID-19. Turning to the study itself: From the United States, Italy and Spain came samples of acute and convalescent COVID-19. PBMCs, B-cell-depleted T cells, or T cells were the source of the cDNA or gDNA that made up the material.

The CDR3 runs 13 residues. V dropped 6 bases and J dropped 5; count of bases not matched to a gene: 4. Per the authors' pipeline: Counts of nucleated cells, estimated from reference gene primer amplification, were obtained. Some clones are missing from TCRdb's copy, which holds only in-frame ones; the method was immunoSEQ multiplex PCR. Clone size and the V and J calls come from that table; the DNA yielded D and trimming. Among 97,000 or so clones listed, roughly four fifths were seen once. This sequence joins TRBV12-3 or TRBV12-4 and TRBJ1-5; TRBD1 agrees at 7 bases. The source of this sequence is a man aged 35 to 55 with active or convalescent COVID-19. Sequences were obtained from peripheral blood. DNA for the CDR3: TGTGCCAGCAGCTTCGACAGGGATCAGCCCCAGCATTTT. Translating it yields CASSFDRDQPQHF.